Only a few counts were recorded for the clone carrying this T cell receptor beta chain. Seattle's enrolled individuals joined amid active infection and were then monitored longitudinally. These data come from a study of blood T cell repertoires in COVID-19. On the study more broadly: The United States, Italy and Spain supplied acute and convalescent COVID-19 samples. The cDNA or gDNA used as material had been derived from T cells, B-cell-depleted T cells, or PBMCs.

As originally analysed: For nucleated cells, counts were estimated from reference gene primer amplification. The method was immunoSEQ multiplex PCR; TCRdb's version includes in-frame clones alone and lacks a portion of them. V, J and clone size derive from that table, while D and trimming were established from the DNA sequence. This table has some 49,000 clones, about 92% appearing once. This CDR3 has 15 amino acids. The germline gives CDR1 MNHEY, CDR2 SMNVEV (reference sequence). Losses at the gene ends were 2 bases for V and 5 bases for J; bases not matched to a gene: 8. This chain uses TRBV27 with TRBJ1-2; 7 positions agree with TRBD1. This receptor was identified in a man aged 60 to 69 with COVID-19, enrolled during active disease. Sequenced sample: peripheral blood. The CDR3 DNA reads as TGTGCCAGCAGTTTAGCCTCGACAGGGATATATGGCTACACCTTC. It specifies CASSLASTGIYGYTF.